This TCR beta chain stems from a study of T cell repertoires in cytomegalovirus infection. The overall study: Both CMV infection and a matching HLA type were indicated by public TCR beta signatures. Study results and caveats: Cumulative frequency of public TCR beta families picked out carriers of CMV plus the relevant HLA. The ex vivo response was dominated by HLA-C-restricted CMV-specific TCR beta clonotypes.

In this sample, this clonotype turned up many times. Its specificity is unknown. In TCRdb, the reads were re-called with MiXCR into one record per CDR3 protein. There are 450,000 to 600,000 distinct CDR3 sequences in the sample; 10% to 12% occur only once, and 10% lies in the top ten. Sequencing was carried out using PBMCs. This sequence originates from a human donor in good health (CMV status not recorded). Some clones in this sample may be carry-over from other donors' samples.

For the CDR3, the DNA is TGCGCCAGCAGCCCGGGAACAGGGAACACTGAAGCTTTCTTT. Translation gives CASSPGTGNTEAFF. The J gene is TRBJ1-1, the V gene TRBV5-1; a weak D match, TRBD1 (5 bases). Germline lookup yields CDR1 SGHRS and CDR2 YFSETQ. Trimming removed 4 bases from V and 1 base from J, with 11 bases in between. CDR3 length: 14 residues.